The 22 T cell receptor beta chains in this list originate from one sample, sequenced in a study of blood T cell repertoires in COVID-19. Here immunoSEQ multiplex PCR was the method, and the copy in TCRdb shows in-frame clones only, minus some. The sample yields 280,000 or so clones, about 85% seen once. Material: PBMCs or T cells enriched from blood (not recorded which). These receptors originate from a woman between 50 and 59 years old who had recovered from COVID-19.

The chain is built from TRBV18 and TRBJ2-1; 9 bases align to TRBD2. Per germline, CDR1 KGHSH and CDR2 LQKENI. The CDR3 has 16 residues. After removal of 2 bases from V and 5 bases from J, the junction contained 7 bases not matched to a gene. CDR3: CASSPFGAGGNNEQFF. In DNA form, the CDR3 reads TGTGCCAGCTCACCATTTGGAGCGGGAGGTAACAATGAGCAGTTCTTC.

CDR3 DNA: TGTGCCAGCTCACCAGGGACAGTCTACGAGCAGTACTTC. This encodes CASSPGTVYEQYF. J is TRBJ2-7 and V is TRBV18; TRBD1 aligns across 7 bases. J gave up 3 bases and V 2 bases, and 1 base lay outside the gene matches. This CDR3 has 13 amino acids. Germline V gives CDR1 KGHSH, CDR2 LQKENI.

The CDR3 DNA follows: TGTGCCAGCAGTAGACAGTCAAATTATTACGAGCAGTACTTC. Translating gives CASSRQSNYYEQYF. The rearrangement uses TRBV6-5 and TRBJ2-7; maybe TRBD1 (5 bases). CDR3 size: 14 residues. Germline CDR1 MNHEY, CDR2 SVGAGI. The V and J ends lost 5 bases and 4 bases respectively, with 15 bases between them.

V and J are TRBV27 and TRBJ1-2; D is ambiguous. Trimming cost V 5 bases and J 5 bases, with 12 bases left between them. Germline lookup yields CDR1 MNHEY and CDR2 SMNVEV (reference sequence). The CDR3 loop spans 13 amino acids. The CDR3 region has the DNA TGTGCCAGCAGTCCTTCCTCGGGGTATGGCTACACCTTC. Translated: CASSPSSGYGYTF.

This clone was detected only a few times. The chain uses TRBV6-5 and TRBJ1-1, with 11 bases aligning to TRBD1. Germline CDR1 and CDR2: MNHEY and SVGAGI. The CDR3 sequence is 13 residues long. J lost 7 bases, V lost 8 bases, and 6 bases had no gene match. Here the CDR3 reads CASLDRGPYEAFF. The CDR3 DNA reads TGTGCCAGCTTGGACAGGGGGCCTTATGAAGCTTTCTTT.

The V and J genes are TRBV27 and TRBJ1-6, with TRBD1 as a possible D gene (5 bases). This CDR3 has 14 residues. V was cut by 3 bases and J by 6 bases, with 9 bases left in between. Germline V gives CDR1 MNHEY, CDR2 SMNVEV (reference sequence). The CDR3 nucleotides are TGTGCCAGCAGTTTTAGGGGTGGTAATTCACCCCTCCACTTT. Protein: CASSFRGGNSPLHF.

This chain links TRBV5-4 with TRBJ2-5; 8 nucleotides line up with TRBD2. The CDR3 loop spans 15 amino acids. From germline, CDR1 is SGHNT and CDR2 YYREEE (reference sequence). The J segment lost 7 bases and the V segment lost 3 bases, leaving 11 bases of the junction unmatched. The CDR3 DNA sequence: TGTGCCAGCAGCTCAGACGGGAGGGCCGGGGGGACCCAGTACTTC. As protein: CASSSDGRAGGTQYF.

This clone came up once. The gene calls are TRBV12-5 and TRBJ2-2; possible D gene TRBD2, 5 bases. The germline CDR1 and CDR2 sequences are LGHNT and FRNRAP. The length of the CDR3 is 15 residues. V lost 4 bases and J lost 1, with 10 bases in between. The CDR3 is CASGSWEKNTGELFF. CDR3 sequence (DNA): TGTGCTAGTGGTTCGTGGGAGAAGAACACCGGGGAGCTGTTTTTT.

The chain carries TRBV5-6 and TRBJ1-2; D not resolved. V was shortened by 1 base and J by 6 bases, with 13 bases between the two germline ends. Per the germline V gene, CDR1 is SGHDT and CDR2 is YYEEEE. This CDR3 comprises 14 residues. CDR3 sequence reads: CASSLKDYVDGYTF. The CDR3 DNA reads as TGTGCCAGCAGCTTGAAAGACTATGTAGATGGCTACACCTTC.

This clone was observed a handful of times. The chain is built from TRBV5-4 and TRBJ1-6; unclear D gene. CDR3 length equals 14 residues. V dropped 0 bases and J dropped 6 bases, with 7 bases sitting between them. Germline CDR1 SGHNT, CDR2 YYREEE (reference sequence). The CDR3 loop reads CASSLGHTNSPLHF. The DNA for the CDR3 is TGTGCCAGCAGCTTGGGACACACTAATTCACCCCTCCACTTT.

This chain uses TRBV5-5 with TRBJ1-3; D not resolved. Germline CDR1 is SGHKS and CDR2 is YYEKEE (reference sequence). V was trimmed by 5 bases and J by 0 bases, leaving 6 bases between them. The CDR3 has 13 amino acids. CDR3 residues: CASRANSGNTIYF. In DNA form, the CDR3 reads TGTGCCAGCAGGGCAAACTCTGGAAACACCATATATTTT.

This chain joins TRBV7-2 and TRBJ2-6; D is possibly TRBD1 (5 bases). Germline CDR1 reads SGHTA; CDR2 reads FQGNSA. The CDR3 has 16 residues. The germline V and J ends were trimmed by 7 bases and 0 bases, with 13 bases remaining between them. In DNA form, the CDR3 reads TGTGCCAGCACTTCTTTAAGGGGCTCTGGGGCCAACGTCCTGACTTTC. This translates into CASTSLRGSGANVLTF.

This clone showed up just a few times. For the CDR3, the DNA is TGTGCCAGCAGTTTCGGCAGGGGGCAATACTCTGGAAACACCATATATTTT. Translated: CASSFGRGQYSGNTIYF. The rearrangement joins TRBV28 to TRBJ1-3, with 8 bases lining up with TRBD1. The CDR3 covers 17 residues. V lost 3 bases and J lost 0; bases outside the gene matches: 7. CDR1 and CDR2 (germline): MDHEN, SYDVKM.

V and J are TRBV27 and TRBJ2-7; 7 bases align to TRBD1. V was clipped by 6 bases and J by 3 bases; unmatched bases: 5. This CDR3 is 13 amino acids long. Germline V lookup: CDR1 MNHEY, CDR2 SMNVEV (reference sequence). The CDR3 bases are TGTGCCAGCAGGAGGGACAGCTTCTACGAGCAGTACTTC. It codes for CASRRDSFYEQYF.

V usage is TRBV4-2 and J usage is TRBJ1-3, with a possible D match to TRBD1 (6 bases). Between the trimmed V and J ends, which lost 1 base and 0 bases, there was a span of 13 bases. Looked up from germline, CDR1 is LGHNA and CDR2 is YNFKEQ. This CDR3 comprises 17 residues. The CDR3 bases are TGTGCCAGCAGCCAAGGCATCAGGGGCGACTCTGGAAACACCATATATTTT. Its protein is CASSQGIRGDSGNTIYF.

J is TRBJ2-7 and V is TRBV7-9, with D perhaps TRBD2 (5 bases). CDR1 SEHNR and CDR2 FQNEAQ come from the germline V gene (reference sequence). This CDR3 comprises 15 residues. V dropped 5 bases and J dropped 2 bases, with 16 bases sitting between them. CDR3 bases: TGTGCCAGCAGCCCCGTCATAGCGCCTGCCTACGAGCAGTACTTC. It encodes CASSPVIAPAYEQYF.

Concerning this clone itself: The DNA is omitted, as the CDR3 cannot be located on it reliably, and the CDR3 follows TCRdb's listing. The V and J genes are TRBV12-1 and TRBJ1-2. TRBV12-1 is assigned pseudogene status. The CDR3 region is 14 residues in length, termini included. The CDR3 here is CASSFGGGSYGYTF.

The rearrangement links TRBV5-6 to TRBJ2-5; D uncertain. The CDR3 extends over 14 amino acids. The germline V gene encodes CDR1 SGHDT and CDR2 YYEEEE. The V gene lost 1 base and the J gene lost 4 bases, with 11 bases spanning the gap. CDR3 amino acids: CASSLLGSLETQYF. In DNA, the CDR3 is TGTGCCAGCAGCTTGTTGGGCAGTTTAGAGACCCAGTACTTC. The full variable domain, rest sourced from reference TRBV5-6 and TRBJ2-5, is DAGVTQSPTHLIKTRGQQVTLRCSPKSGHDTVSWYQQALGQGPQFIFQYYEEEERQRGNFPDRFSGHQFPNYSSELNVNALLLGDSALYLCASSLLGSLETQYFGPGTRLLVL.

The chain links TRBV5-1 to TRBJ1-2; 8 nucleotides line up with TRBD1. After removal of 9 bases from V and 8 bases from J, the junction contained 12 bases not matched to a gene. CDR3 length: 13 residues. Germline V gene lookup returns CDR1 SGHRS and CDR2 YFSETQ. The CDR3 bases are TGCGCCACTACAGGGGGGCCCACTGGGGGCTACACCTTC. Translated, it gives CATTGGPTGGYTF.

The rearrangement uses TRBV29-1 and TRBJ1-2; TRBD1 matches at 7 bases. The CDR3 spans 12 residues. Germline V gene lookup returns CDR1 SQVTM and CDR2 ANQGSEA. Trimming cost V 6 bases and J 6 bases; bases outside gene matches: 7. This CDR3 is CSVTQGRNGYTF. In DNA, the CDR3 is TGCAGCGTCACACAGGGGAGGAATGGCTACACCTTC. Filled out from reference TRBV29-1 and TRBJ1-2, the complete variable domain reads SAVISQKPSRDICQRGTSLTIQCQVDSQVTMMFWYRQQPGQSLTLIATANQGSEATYESGFVIDKFPISRPNLTFSTLTVSNMSPEDSSIYLCSVTQGRNGYTFGSGTRLTVV.

J is TRBJ2-2 and V is TRBV6-5; unclear D gene. Germline-derived CDR1 and CDR2 are MNHEY and SVGAGI. There are 13 residues in the CDR3. Between the trimmed V and J ends, which lost 7 bases and 4 bases, there was a span of 10 bases. CDR3 in DNA: TGTGCCAGCAATCCAGGTCTCACCGGGGAGCTGTTTTTT. The encoded protein is CASNPGLTGELFF.

The chain is built from TRBV29-1 and TRBJ1-1; TRBD1 agrees at 7 bases. Germline V gives CDR1 SQVTM, CDR2 ANQGSEA. This CDR3 has 14 residues. The J segment lost 1 base and the V segment lost 6 bases, leaving 8 bases of the junction unmatched. DNA of the CDR3: TGCAGCGTAGCCCGAGGGGGCGCGAACACTGAAGCTTTCTTT. The encoded protein is CSVARGGANTEAFF.